The T cell receptor beta chain described here comes from a study of T cells in Graves' hyperthyroidism and ophthalmopathy. Overall study context: Upon initial diagnosis and before any treatment, peripheral blood was collected.

Regions amplified from RNA transcripts were the TCR beta CDR3 regions. Initially, a first-round RT-PCR of the TCR CDR3 employed the HTBI primer set. One entry per CDR3 protein, called by TCRdb with MiXCR from the multiplex PCR reads. The sample contains under 750,000 distinct CDR3 sequences, over 15% of which appear only once. This clonotype was counted at least ten times. Used for diagnoses were clinical symptoms, serum thyroxine and TRAb, thyroid ultrasound and orbital computed tomography. Initially, at the first diagnosis of hyperthyroidism and before any ophthalmopathy symptoms, blood was sampled. This CDR3 contains 15 residues. The germline CDR1 and CDR2 sequences are SGHAT and FQNNGV. The ends lost 3 bases at V and 3 bases at J; junction bases unmatched: 5.

The clonotype was recovered from a woman in her 50s with Graves' hyperthyroidism that later progressed to Graves' ophthalmopathy. Sequencing input: blood. The chain joins TRBV11-2 to TRBJ1-1; 9 bases are a match to TRBD1. CDR3 sequence: CASSFSGTGYTEAFF. The CDR3 DNA sequence: TGTGCCAGCAGCTTCTCCGGGACAGGGTACACTGAAGCTTTCTTT.